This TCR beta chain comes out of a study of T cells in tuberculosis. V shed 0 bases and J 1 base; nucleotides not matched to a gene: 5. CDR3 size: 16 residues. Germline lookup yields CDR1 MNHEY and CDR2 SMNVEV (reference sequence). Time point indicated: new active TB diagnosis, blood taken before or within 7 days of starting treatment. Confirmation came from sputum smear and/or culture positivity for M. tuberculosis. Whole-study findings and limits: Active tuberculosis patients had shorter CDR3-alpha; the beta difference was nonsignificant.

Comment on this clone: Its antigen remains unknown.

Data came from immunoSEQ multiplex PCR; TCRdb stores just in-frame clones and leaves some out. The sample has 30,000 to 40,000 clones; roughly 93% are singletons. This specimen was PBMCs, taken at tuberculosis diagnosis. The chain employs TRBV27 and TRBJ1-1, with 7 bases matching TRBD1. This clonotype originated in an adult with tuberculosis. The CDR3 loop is CASSLSPRQGNTEAFF. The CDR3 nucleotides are TGTGCCAGCAGTTTATCCCCTCGACAGGGGAACACTGAAGCTTTCTTT.